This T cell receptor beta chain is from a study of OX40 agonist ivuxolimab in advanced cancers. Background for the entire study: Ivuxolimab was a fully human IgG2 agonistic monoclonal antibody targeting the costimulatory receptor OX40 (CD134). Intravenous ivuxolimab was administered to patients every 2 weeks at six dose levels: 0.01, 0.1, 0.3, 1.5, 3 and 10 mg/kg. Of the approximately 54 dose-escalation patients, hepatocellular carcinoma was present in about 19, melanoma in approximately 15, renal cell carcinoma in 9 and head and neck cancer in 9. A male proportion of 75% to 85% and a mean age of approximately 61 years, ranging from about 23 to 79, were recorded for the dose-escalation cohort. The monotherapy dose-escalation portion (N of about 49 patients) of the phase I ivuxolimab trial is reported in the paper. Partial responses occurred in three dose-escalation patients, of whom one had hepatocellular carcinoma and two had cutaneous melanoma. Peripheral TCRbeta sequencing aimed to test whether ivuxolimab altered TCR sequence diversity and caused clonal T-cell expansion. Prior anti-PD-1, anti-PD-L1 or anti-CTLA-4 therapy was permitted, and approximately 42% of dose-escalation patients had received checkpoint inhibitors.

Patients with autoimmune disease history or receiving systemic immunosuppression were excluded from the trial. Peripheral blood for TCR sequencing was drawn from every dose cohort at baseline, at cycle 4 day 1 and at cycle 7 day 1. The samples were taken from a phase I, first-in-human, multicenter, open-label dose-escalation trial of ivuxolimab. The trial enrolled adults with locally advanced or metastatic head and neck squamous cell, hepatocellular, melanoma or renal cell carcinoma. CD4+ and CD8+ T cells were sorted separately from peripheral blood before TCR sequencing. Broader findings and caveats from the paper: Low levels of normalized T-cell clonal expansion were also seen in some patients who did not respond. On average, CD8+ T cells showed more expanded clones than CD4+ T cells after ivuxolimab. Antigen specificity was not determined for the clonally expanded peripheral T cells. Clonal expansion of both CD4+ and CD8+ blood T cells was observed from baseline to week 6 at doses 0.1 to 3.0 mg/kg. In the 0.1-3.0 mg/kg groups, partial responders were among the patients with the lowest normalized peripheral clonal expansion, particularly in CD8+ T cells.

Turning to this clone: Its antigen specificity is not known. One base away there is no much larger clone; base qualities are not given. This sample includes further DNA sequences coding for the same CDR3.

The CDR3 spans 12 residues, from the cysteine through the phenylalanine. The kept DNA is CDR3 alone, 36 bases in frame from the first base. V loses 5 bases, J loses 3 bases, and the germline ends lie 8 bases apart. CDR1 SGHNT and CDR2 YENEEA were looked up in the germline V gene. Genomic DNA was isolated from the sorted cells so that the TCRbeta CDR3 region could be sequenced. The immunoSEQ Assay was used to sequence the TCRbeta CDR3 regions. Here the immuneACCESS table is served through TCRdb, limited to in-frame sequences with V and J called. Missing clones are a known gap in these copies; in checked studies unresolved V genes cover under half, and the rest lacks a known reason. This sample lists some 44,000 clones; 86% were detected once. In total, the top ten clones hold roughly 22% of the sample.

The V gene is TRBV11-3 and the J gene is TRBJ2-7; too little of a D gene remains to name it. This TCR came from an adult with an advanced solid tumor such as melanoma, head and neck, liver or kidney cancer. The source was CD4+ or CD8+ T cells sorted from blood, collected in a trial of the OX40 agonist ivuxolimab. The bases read TGTGCCAGCAGCCCCGGCGGCTACGAGCAGTACTTC. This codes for CASSPGGYEQYF.